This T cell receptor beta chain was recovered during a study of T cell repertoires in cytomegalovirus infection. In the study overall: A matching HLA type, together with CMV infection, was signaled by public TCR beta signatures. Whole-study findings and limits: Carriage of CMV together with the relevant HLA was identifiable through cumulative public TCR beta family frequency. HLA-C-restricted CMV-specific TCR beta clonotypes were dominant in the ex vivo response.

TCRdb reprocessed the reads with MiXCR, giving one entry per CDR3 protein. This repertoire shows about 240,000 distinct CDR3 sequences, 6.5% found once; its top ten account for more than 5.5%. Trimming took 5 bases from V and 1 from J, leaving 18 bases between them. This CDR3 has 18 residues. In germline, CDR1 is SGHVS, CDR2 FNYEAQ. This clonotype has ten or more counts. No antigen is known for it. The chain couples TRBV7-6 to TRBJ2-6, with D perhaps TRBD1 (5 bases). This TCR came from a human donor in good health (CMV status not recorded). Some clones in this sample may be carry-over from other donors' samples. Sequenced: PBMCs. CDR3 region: CASSAYRTTSSGANVLTF. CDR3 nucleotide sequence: TGTGCCAGCAGCGCCTATCGGACAACTTCTTCTGGGGCCAACGTCCTGACTTTC.